These 12 T cell receptor beta chains originate from one sample sequenced in a study of prognosis after radiotherapy for stage I lung cancer. Multiplex PCR in two rounds served to amplify TCR beta CDR3 from genomic DNA. Initially, in first-round PCR, primers specific to each TRBV and TRBJ gene were used. TCRdb redid the calling of the multiplex PCR reads with MiXCR, one entry per CDR3 protein. This table has about 20,000 distinct CDR3 sequences, roughly 44% appearing once. The specimen comprised PBMCs, sampled before or after stereotactic body radiation therapy (not recorded which). The receptors shown here come from a donor aged 50 or older with non-small cell lung cancer.

This clonotype was recorded at least ten times. The germline gene is not matched at one end of the junction; a read error may be the cause. This chain links TRBV7-7 with TRBJ2-1; D is perhaps TRBD1 or TRBD2 (5 bases each). Germline V gives CDR1 SSHAT, CDR2 FNYEAQ (reference sequence). The CDR3 runs 15 residues. This chain's CDR3 is CASSPGPSSYNEQFF. The CDR3 DNA follows: TGTGCTAGCAGCCCGGGACCCAGCTCCTACAATGAGCAGTTCTTC.

Relative to its sample, this clonotype is medium-sized. The chain combines TRBV6-9 with TRBJ1-3; TRBD1 matches at 8 bases. The V and J ends lost 4 bases and 2 bases, in that order; junction bases with no gene match: 4. The CDR3 consists of 15 residues. The germline V gene has CDR1 MNHGY and CDR2 SVAAGI. The DNA for the CDR3 is TGTGCCAGCAGTTTTGGACAGGGAACTGGAAACACCATATATTTT. It translates to CASSFGQGTGNTIYF.

This clonotype was recorded at least ten times. This sequence joins TRBV28 and TRBJ1-4; no reliable D call. The V gene lost 3 bases and the J gene lost 8 bases, with 16 bases spanning the gap. This CDR3 is 15 amino acids long. In germline, CDR1 is MDHEN, CDR2 SYDVKM. CDR3 nucleotide sequence: TGTGCCAGCAGTTTCTCGGGAGGGATCGGGGAAAAACTGTTTTTT. It is translated as CASSFSGGIGEKLFF.

For this clonotype: Possible read error: a much larger clone is one base away. The J gene is TRBJ2-5, the V gene TRBV6-1; D is unclear. Germline CDR1 MNHNS, CDR2 SASEGT. The CDR3 consists of 13 residues. V shed 8 bases and J shed 2 bases, with 12 bases lying between them. The CDR3 DNA reads TGTGCCAGCTGGTTGGCTCCACAAGAGACCCAGTACTTC. It is translated as CASWLAPQETQYF.

At least ten counts were recorded for this clonotype. This chain connects TRBV20-1 to TRBJ2-5; 10 bases line up with TRBD2. Germline assignment: CDR1 DFQATT and CDR2 SNEGSKA (reference sequence). V dropped 5 bases and J dropped 5; count of bases not matched to a gene: 14. The CDR3 contains 16 residues. The DNA for the CDR3 is TGCAGTGCTTTTTCTTCCCTAGCGGGAGTCGGGGAGACCCAGTACTTC. Its protein product is CSAFSSLAGVGETQYF.

The chain is built from TRBV5-1 and TRBJ2-7; TRBD1 aligns across 8 bases. This CDR3 comprises 13 residues. Per germline, CDR1 SGHRS and CDR2 YFSETQ. V lost 4 bases to trimming and J lost 2 bases; unmatched junction nucleotides: 2. The DNA of the CDR3 is TGCGCCAGCAGCAAGGACAGGGCCTACGAGCAGTACTTC. Protein product: CASSKDRAYEQYF.

This clonotype is termed medium-sized. The rearrangement joins TRBV11-3 to TRBJ1-1, with a possible D match to TRBD1 (5 bases). Germline values: CDR1 SGHNT, CDR2 YENEEA. The CDR3 is made up of 12 amino acids. V was clipped by 3 bases and J by 8 bases, with 10 bases between them. CDR3 residues: CASSFRGREAFF. CDR3 nucleotide sequence: TGTGCCAGCAGCTTTAGGGGACGGGAAGCTTTCTTT.

This clonotype appeared a few times. This may stem from a read error, because a much larger clone lies one nucleotide away. The chain combines TRBV7-9 with TRBJ2-7, with D uncertain. V was trimmed by 1 base and J by 3 bases, leaving 4 bases between them. Germline V gives CDR1 SEHNR, CDR2 FQNEAQ (reference sequence). This CDR3 has 12 residues. The chain's CDR3 is CASSLGDYEQYF. CDR3 DNA sequence: TGTGCCAGCAGCTTAGGGGACTACGAGCAGTACTTC.

Many counts were recorded for this clonotype. V usage is TRBV7-9 and J usage is TRBJ2-7, with TRBD1 matching over 9 bases. The CDR3 runs 15 residues. With 2 bases clipped from V and 5 bases from J, the junction kept 7 bases outside the gene matches. The germline V gene has CDR1 SEHNR and CDR2 FQNEAQ (reference sequence). The CDR3 nucleotides read TGTGCCAGCAGCTTAAGCGGGGACAGGGCCCACGAGCAGTACTTC. Its protein product is CASSLSGDRAHEQYF.

V usage is TRBV6-5 and J usage is TRBJ2-7, with D tentatively TRBD1 (6 bases). CDR1 and CDR2 (germline): MNHEY, SVGAGI. The CDR3 sequence is 13 residues long. With 2 bases removed from V and 10 bases from J, the gap between germline ends came to 15 bases. This CDR3 reads CASSYDTGLNQYF. CDR3 DNA sequence: TGTGCCAGCAGTTACGATACAGGGCTCAATCAGTACTTC.

This clonotype was recorded at least ten times. V is TRBV7-6 and J is TRBJ2-2; 10 bases fit TRBD2. This CDR3 comprises 16 residues. Germline V lookup: CDR1 SGHVS, CDR2 FNYEAQ. V dropped 6 bases and J dropped 4; count of bases not matched to a gene: 8. The CDR3 loop is CASSSLAGESTGELFF. The CDR3 DNA reads as TGTGCCAGCAGTTCCCTAGCGGGAGAAAGCACCGGGGAGCTGTTTTTT.

This clonotype appeared many times. V gene TRBV5-4 combines with J gene TRBJ1-2; no clear D gene. The CDR3 extends over 15 amino acids. Germline CDR1 and CDR2: SGHNT and YYREEE (reference sequence). V was clipped by 6 bases and J by 6 bases, with 21 bases between them. This CDR3 reads CASNKFFSGLHGYTF. CDR3 nucleotides: TGTGCCAGCAATAAGTTTTTCTCGGGTTTACATGGCTACACCTTC.